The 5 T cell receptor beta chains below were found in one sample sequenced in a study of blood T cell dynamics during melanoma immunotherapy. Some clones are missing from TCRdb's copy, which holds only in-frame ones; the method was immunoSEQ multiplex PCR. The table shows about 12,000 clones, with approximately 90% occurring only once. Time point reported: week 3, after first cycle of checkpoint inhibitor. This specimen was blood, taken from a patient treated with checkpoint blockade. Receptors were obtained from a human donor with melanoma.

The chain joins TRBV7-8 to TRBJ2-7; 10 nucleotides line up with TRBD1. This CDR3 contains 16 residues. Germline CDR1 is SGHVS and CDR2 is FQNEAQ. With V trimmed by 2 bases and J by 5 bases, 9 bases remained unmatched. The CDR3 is CASSLYQGQGYNEQYF. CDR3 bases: TGTGCCAGCAGCTTATATCAGGGACAGGGGTATAACGAGCAGTACTTC.

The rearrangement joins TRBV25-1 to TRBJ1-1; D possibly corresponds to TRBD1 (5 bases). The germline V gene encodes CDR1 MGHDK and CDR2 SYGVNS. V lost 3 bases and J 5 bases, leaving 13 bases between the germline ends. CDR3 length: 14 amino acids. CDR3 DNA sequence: TGTGCCAGCAGTGACTTGACAGCCAGGACTGAAGCTTTCTTT. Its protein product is CASSDLTARTEAFF.

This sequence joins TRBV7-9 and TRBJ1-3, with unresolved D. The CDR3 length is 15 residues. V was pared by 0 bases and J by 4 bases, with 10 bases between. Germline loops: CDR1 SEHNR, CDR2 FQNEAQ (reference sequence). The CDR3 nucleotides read TGTGCCAGCAGCTTAGCGCGACAACGAGGAAACACCATATATTTT. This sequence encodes CASSLARQRGNTIYF. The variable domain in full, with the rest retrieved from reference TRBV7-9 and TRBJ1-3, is DTGVSQNPRHKITKRGQNVTFRCDPISEHNRLYWYRQTLGQGPEFLTYFQNEAQLEKSRLLSDRFSAERPKGSFSTLEIQRTEQGDSAMYLCASSLARQRGNTIYFGEGSWLTVV.

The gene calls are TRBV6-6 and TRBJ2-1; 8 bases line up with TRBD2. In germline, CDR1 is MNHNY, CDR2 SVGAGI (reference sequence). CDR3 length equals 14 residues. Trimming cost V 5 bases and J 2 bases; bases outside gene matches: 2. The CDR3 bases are TGTGCCAGCAGTGATAGCGGGGCCTACAATGAGCAGTTCTTC. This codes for CASSDSGAYNEQFF.

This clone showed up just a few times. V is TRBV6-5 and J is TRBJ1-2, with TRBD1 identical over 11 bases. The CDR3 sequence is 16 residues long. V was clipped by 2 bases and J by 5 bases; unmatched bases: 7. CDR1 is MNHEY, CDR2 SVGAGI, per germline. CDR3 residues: CASSYLRTGGSYGYTF. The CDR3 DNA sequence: TGTGCCAGCAGTTACCTTAGGACAGGGGGCAGTTATGGCTACACCTTC.